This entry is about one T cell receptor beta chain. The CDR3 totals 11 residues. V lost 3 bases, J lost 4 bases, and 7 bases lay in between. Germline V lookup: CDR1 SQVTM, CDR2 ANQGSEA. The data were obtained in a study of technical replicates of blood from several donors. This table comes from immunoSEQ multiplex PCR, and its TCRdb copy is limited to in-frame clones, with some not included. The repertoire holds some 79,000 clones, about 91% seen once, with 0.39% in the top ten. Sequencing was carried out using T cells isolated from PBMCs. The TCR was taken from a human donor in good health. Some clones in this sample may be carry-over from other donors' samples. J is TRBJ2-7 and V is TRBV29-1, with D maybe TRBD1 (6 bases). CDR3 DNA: TGCAGCGTTGAGGGGGCATACGAGCAGTACTTC. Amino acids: CSVEGAYEQYF.